The clone carrying this T cell receptor beta chain has only one observation. This sample is drawn from a study of blood T cell repertoires in COVID-19. TCRdb's table, derived via immunoSEQ multiplex PCR, lists solely in-frame clones and lacks some. The sample lists around 63,000 clones; 84% were seen once. Unmatched junction bases numbered 7, after V lost 5 bases and J lost 5 bases. The CDR3 extends over 14 amino acids. Germline loops: CDR1 MDHEN, CDR2 SYDVKM. The sample comprised peripheral blood. This chain uses TRBV28 with TRBJ1-2, with 8 bases identical to TRBD1. This receptor was obtained from a man between 60 and 75 years old with COVID-19, enrolled during active disease. The CDR3: CASSLGQERYGYTF. DNA of the CDR3: TGTGCCAGCAGTCTGGGACAGGAAAGATATGGCTACACCTTC.